This T cell receptor beta chain is drawn from a study of CD4 and CD8 cells across lung adenocarcinoma regions. The length of the CDR3 is 14 residues. Trimming took off 3 bases at V and 1 base at J, with 7 bases between the two ends. Germline V gene lookup returns CDR1 MNHNS and CDR2 SASEGT. Localized lung adenocarcinoma, a non-small cell lung cancer, affected the donors. This clonotype was counted many times. MiXCR was run by TCRdb on the PCR reads, yielding one entry per CDR3 protein. The table records 21,000 or so distinct CDR3 sequences, about 54% of them present only once. The sample comprised CD8+ T cells from the center of a lung tumor. The chain uses TRBV6-1 and TRBJ1-5; no firm D call. The sequence was collected from a female donor with lung adenocarcinoma. The CD4 and CD8 labels of this study may be unreliable. CDR3 amino acids: CASSEGGSNQPQHF. The CDR3 DNA sequence: TGTGCCAGCAGTGAGGGAGGGAGCAATCAGCCCCAGCATTTT.